Listed below are T cell receptor beta chains from one sample, sequenced in a study of cytomegalovirus exposure and HLA in healthy donors. Only in-frame clones appear in the TCRdb table, and some are missing; sequencing was by immunoSEQ multiplex PCR. Seen here are about 90,000 clones, 70% to 75% observed once, and the top ten hold approximately 15%. The sequenced material came from PBMCs. The receptors stem from a woman younger than 35 in good health and CMV-seropositive. CDR3s include the opening cysteine and the closing phenylalanine or tryptophan. The D gene is left open where the match is weak. Some rows have no size entry. The others give once, few or many, or a class for an expanded clone.

v_call,clone_size,j_call,d_call,cdr3_aa,cdr3_nt
TRBV4-3,medium-sized,TRBJ2-7,TRBD2,CASSQDLAGGLLSYEQYF,TGCGCCAGCAGCCAAGATCTAGCGGGAGGGCTCCTCTCCTACGAGCAGTACTTC
TRBV7-3,.,TRBJ2-1,.,CASSLISRTVYNEQFF,TGTGCCAGCAGCTTAATAAGCCGGACAGTTTACAATGAGCAGTTCTTC
TRBV4-2,few,TRBJ2-1,TRBD2,CASSQEASGGGNEQFF,TGTGCCAGCAGCCAGGAGGCTAGCGGGGGGGGCAATGAGCAGTTCTTC
TRBV5-4,.,TRBJ2-3,TRBD2,CASSLAGGKDTQYF,TGTGCCAGCAGCTTGGCCGGGGGGAAAGATACGCAGTATTTT
TRBV15,.,TRBJ2-7,TRBD2,CATSSMGLGYEQYF,TGTGCCACCAGCTCGATGGGACTAGGCTACGAGCAGTACTTC
TRBV2,.,TRBJ2-2,TRBD1,CASNAGTGNTGELFF,TGTGCCAGCAACGCCGGGACAGGGAACACCGGGGAGCTGTTTTTT
TRBV6-4,few,TRBJ2-1,TRBD2,CASSDSGSGGTEQFF,TGTGCCAGCAGTGACTCGGGTAGCGGGGGGACTGAGCAGTTCTTC
TRBV6-1,.,TRBJ2-1,TRBD1,CASNGQGSSNEQFF,TGTGCCAGCAACGGACAGGGGTCGTCGAATGAGCAGTTCTTC
TRBV5-5,few,TRBJ2-3,.,CASSLGGVNTDTQYF,TGTGCCAGCAGCTTAGGAGGGGTGAACACAGATACGCAGTATTTT
TRBV27,.,TRBJ2-5,TRBD2,CASSLSASGLGAQETQYF,TGTGCCAGCAGTTTATCGGCTAGCGGCCTAGGGGCCCAAGAGACCCAGTACTTC
TRBV28,.,TRBJ2-2,.,CASITQGPGELFF,TGTGCCAGCATCACCCAGGGGCCCGGGGAGCTGTTTTTT
TRBV18,.,TRBJ1-6,.,CASALGAGDNSPLHF,TGTGCCAGCGCGCTGGGGGCGGGGGATAATTCACCCCTCCACTTT
TRBV7-3,.,TRBJ1-1,TRBD1,CASRLRSGGTEAFF,TGTGCCAGCAGGTTACGGTCAGGGGGCACTGAAGCTTTCTTT
TRBV27,.,TRBJ1-2,TRBD1,CASSLTPGTGGAGGYTF,TGTGCCAGCAGTTTGACTCCCGGGACAGGGGGCGCGGGGGGCTACACCTTC
TRBV6-5,.,TRBJ2-2,TRBD1,CASSLTGETGELFF,TGTGCCAGCAGTCTTACAGGGGAGACCGGGGAGCTGTTTTTT
TRBV9,.,TRBJ2-2,.,CASSVDGGPGELFF,TGTGCCAGCAGCGTAGACGGGGGGCCCGGGGAGCTGTTTTTT
TRBV27,.,TRBJ2-5,TRBD2,CASRHNSSGGFQETQYF,TGTGCCAGCAGACACAACTCTAGCGGGGGCTTCCAAGAGACCCAGTACTTC
TRBV27,.,TRBJ1-6,.,CASSSGGNSPLHF,TGTGCCAGCAGTTCCGGTGGTAATTCACCCCTCCACTTT
TRBV6-5,.,TRBJ2-7,.,CASSYQREAVYEQYF,TGTGCCAGCAGTTACCAGCGAGAGGCCGTCTACGAGCAGTACTTC
TRBV5-4,.,TRBJ1-5,.,CASSYQGFDQPQHF,TGTGCCAGCAGCTATCAGGGCTTCGATCAGCCCCAGCATTTT
TRBV9,.,TRBJ1-1,TRBD1,CASSGGYSGQPGAEAFF,TGTGCCAGCAGCGGCGGTTATTCGGGACAGCCGGGCGCTGAAGCTTTCTTT
TRBV6-6,.,TRBJ2-1,.,CASSSGSRGNEQFF,TGTGCCAGCAGCTCCGGGTCCCGTGGGAATGAGCAGTTCTTC
TRBV29-1,.,TRBJ2-1,TRBD1,CSVADRMDEQFF,TGCAGCGTCGCGGACAGGATGGATGAGCAGTTCTTC
TRBV9,.,TRBJ2-7,TRBD1,CASSSARQGGIYEQYF,TGTGCCAGCAGCTCCGCTCGACAGGGGGGCATTTACGAGCAGTACTTC
TRBV4-2,few,TRBJ2-1,.,CASSLAAGSYNEQFF,TGTGCCAGCAGCTTAGCGGCCGGCTCCTACAATGAGCAGTTCTTC
TRBV27,.,TRBJ2-1,TRBD2,CASSGLAGPTFF,TGTGCCAGCAGTGGACTAGCGGGGCCAACATTCTTC
TRBV19,.,TRBJ2-3,.,CASSVTVSSTDTQYF,TGTGCCAGTAGTGTGACAGTCTCTAGCACAGATACGCAGTATTTT
TRBV29-1,.,TRBJ2-6,TRBD1,CSVDNRDSSSGANVLTF,TGCAGCGTTGATAACCGGGACAGTAGCTCTGGGGCCAACGTCCTGACTTTC
TRBV25-1,.,TRBJ2-7,TRBD1,CASSDSGTGNDEQYF,TGTGCCAGCAGTGACTCCGGGACAGGTAACGACGAGCAGTACTTC
TRBV7-3,.,TRBJ2-1,TRBD1,CASSLGQGPFNEQFF,TGTGCCAGCAGCTTAGGACAGGGGCCATTCAATGAGCAGTTCTTC
TRBV11-2,.,TRBJ2-3,.,CASTPAGDTQYF,TGTGCCAGCACCCCCGCGGGGGATACGCAGTATTTT
TRBV7-9,.,TRBJ2-5,TRBD2,CASSLVALAGDQETQYF,TGTGCCAGCAGCTTAGTGGCGTTAGCGGGGGACCAAGAGACCCAGTACTTC
TRBV7-9,.,TRBJ2-1,.,CASSAGSGIYNEQFF,TGTGCCAGCAGCGCAGGTAGCGGAATCTACAATGAGCAGTTCTTC
TRBV11-2,.,TRBJ2-1,.,CASSSDNSYNEQFF,TGTGCCAGCAGCTCGGACAATTCCTACAATGAGCAGTTCTTC
TRBV13,.,TRBJ2-2,TRBD1,CASSVRDRRDTGELFF,TGTGCCAGCAGCGTCCGGGACAGGAGGGACACCGGGGAGCTGTTTTTT
TRBV9,.,TRBJ2-7,TRBD1,CASSPGTASYEQYF,TGTGCCAGCAGCCCCGGGACAGCCTCCTACGAGCAGTACTTC
TRBV28,.,TRBJ1-5,TRBD1,CASNLGGQGNQPQHF,TGTGCCAGCAACTTGGGGGGACAGGGTAATCAGCCCCAGCATTTT
TRBV5-6,few,TRBJ1-2,.,CASSLGRQVGYGYTF,TGTGCCAGCAGCTTGGGACGGCAGGTGGGCTATGGCTACACCTTC
TRBV13,.,TRBJ1-5,TRBD1,CASSFGTGNQPQHF,TGTGCCAGCAGCTTTGGGACAGGTAATCAGCCCCAGCATTTT
TRBV25-1,.,TRBJ1-2,TRBD1,CASSGTGIGYTF,TGTGCCAGCAGTGGGACAGGGATCGGCTACACCTTC
TRBV28,.,TRBJ1-2,TRBD1,CASSPRGGQGRYGYTF,TGTGCCAGCAGTCCCCGGGGGGGACAGGGACGATATGGCTACACCTTC
TRBV28,.,TRBJ2-7,.,CASSLGGSLYEQYF,TGTGCCAGCAGTTTAGGAGGATCGCTGTACGAGCAGTACTTC
TRBV28,.,TRBJ2-1,TRBD2,CASSSGLAYGNEQFF,TGTGCCAGCAGTTCGGGACTAGCGTATGGGAATGAGCAGTTCTTC
TRBV19,.,TRBJ1-2,.,CASSIEGRQPYGYTF,TGTGCCAGTAGTATAGAGGGCAGGCAACCCTATGGCTACACCTTC
TRBV15,.,TRBJ2-3,TRBD2,CATSRDWAGGPGDTQYF,TGTGCCACCAGCAGAGATTGGGCGGGAGGGCCTGGAGATACGCAGTATTTT
TRBV6-1,once,TRBJ1-1,.,CASSGTFTNTEAFF,TGTGCCAGCAGTGGGACATTTACGAACACTGAAGCTTTCTTT
TRBV11-3,few,TRBJ2-2,TRBD2,CASSHGLAGPTGELFF,TGTGCCAGCAGCCACGGACTAGCGGGGCCAACCGGGGAGCTGTTTTTT
TRBV5-1,.,TRBJ1-1,.,CASSLNLNGDTEAFF,TGCGCCAGCAGCTTGAATCTTAACGGGGACACTGAAGCTTTCTTT
TRBV9,.,TRBJ2-2,TRBD2,CASSVASGSNTGELFF,TGTGCCAGCAGCGTAGCTAGCGGGTCTAACACCGGGGAGCTGTTTTTT
TRBV6-5,.,TRBJ2-7,.,CASSYVGGIYEQYF,TGTGCCAGCAGTTACGTGGGGGGTATCTACGAGCAGTACTTC
TRBV9,.,TRBJ1-6,TRBD1,CASSLGTVASNSPLHF,TGTGCCAGCAGCCTCGGGACAGTGGCCTCGAATTCACCCCTCCACTTT
TRBV19,.,TRBJ2-1,TRBD2,CASSTSGRGTFNEQFF,TGTGCCAGTAGTACCAGCGGGAGGGGAACCTTTAATGAGCAGTTCTTC
TRBV7-6,.,TRBJ2-2,TRBD2,CASSLGTSGGNTGELFF,TGTGCCAGCAGCTTAGGGACTAGCGGGGGGAACACCGGGGAGCTGTTTTTT